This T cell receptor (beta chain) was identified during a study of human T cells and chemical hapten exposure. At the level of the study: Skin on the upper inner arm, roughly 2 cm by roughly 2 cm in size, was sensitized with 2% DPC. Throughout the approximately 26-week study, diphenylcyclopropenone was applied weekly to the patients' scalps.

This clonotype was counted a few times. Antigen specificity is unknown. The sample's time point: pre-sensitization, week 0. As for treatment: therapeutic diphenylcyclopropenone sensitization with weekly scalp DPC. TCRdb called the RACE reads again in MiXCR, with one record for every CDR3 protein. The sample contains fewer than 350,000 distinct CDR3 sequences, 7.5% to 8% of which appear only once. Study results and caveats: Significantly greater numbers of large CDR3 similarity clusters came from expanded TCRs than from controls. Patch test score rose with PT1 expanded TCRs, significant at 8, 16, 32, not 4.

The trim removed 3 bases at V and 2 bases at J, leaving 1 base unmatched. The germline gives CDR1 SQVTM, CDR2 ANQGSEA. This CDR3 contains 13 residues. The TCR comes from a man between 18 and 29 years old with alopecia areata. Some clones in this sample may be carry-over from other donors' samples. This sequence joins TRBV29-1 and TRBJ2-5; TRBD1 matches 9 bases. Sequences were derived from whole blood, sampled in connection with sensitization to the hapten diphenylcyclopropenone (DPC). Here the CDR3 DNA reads TGCAGCGTTGAGGGACAGGGACAAGAGACCCAGTACTTC. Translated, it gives CSVEGQGQETQYF.